The 23 T cell receptor beta chains presented below share a single source sample, sequenced in a study of shared clonotypes between healthy human individuals. Measured with immunoSEQ multiplex PCR; TCRdb has only the in-frame clones, and not every one. The profile shows about 2.2 million clones, approximately 92% of them singletons. Only CD45RO-negative cells positively selected for CCR7 counted as naive CD8 cells, so terminally differentiated effector memory CD45RA+ cells were excluded. Sequencing used naive CD8+ T cells from PBMCs. Every receptor here comes from a man aged 18-30 years in good health. Some clones in this sample may be carry-over from other donors' samples.

This chain connects TRBV9 to TRBJ2-2; 7 positions match TRBD2. The V gene end was trimmed by 0 bases and the J gene end by 6 bases; junction bases not matched to a gene: 5. The CDR3 extends over 15 amino acids. CDR1 and CDR2 (germline): SGDLS, YYNGEE. This CDR3 is CASSVGREAPGELFF. In DNA form, the CDR3 reads TGTGCCAGCAGCGTAGGTCGGGAGGCCCCCGGGGAGCTGTTTTTT.

The V gene is TRBV2, the J gene TRBJ2-7; 8 bases map to TRBD1. The CDR3 spans 13 residues. In germline, CDR1 is SNHLY, CDR2 FYNNEI. Trimming removed 8 bases from V and 4 bases from J; junction bases left unmatched: 7. The DNA of the CDR3 is TGTGCCAGCTTCGGACAGGGCAGGTACGAGCAGTACTTC. It translates to CASFGQGRYEQYF. Complete variable domain (other parts from reference TRBV2 and TRBJ2-7): EPEVTQTPSHQVTQMGQEVILRCVPISNHLYFYWYRQILGQKVEFLVSFYNNEISEKSEIFDDQFSVERPDGSNFTLKIRSTKLEDSAMYFCASFGQGRYEQYFGPGTRLTVT.

The chain employs TRBV7-9 and TRBJ1-4; D gene uncertain. V was clipped by 8 bases and J by 4 bases, with 14 bases between them. The germline gives CDR1 SEHNR, CDR2 FQNEAQ (reference sequence). The CDR3 sequence is 14 residues long. The CDR3 DNA sequence: TGTGCCAGCCGAACGGACGGACTTAATGAAAAACTGTTTTTT. It is translated as CASRTDGLNEKLFF.

The chain has TRBV11-2 and TRBJ2-7, with D possibly matching TRBD1 (5 bases). Trimming stripped 5 bases from V and 2 bases from J, with 16 bases between. CDR1 is SGHAT, CDR2 FQNNGV, per germline. This CDR3 is built from 15 residues. CDR3 region: CASSPLRTRPYEQYF. Here the CDR3 DNA reads TGTGCCAGCAGCCCCCTTAGGACACGACCCTACGAGCAGTACTTC.

The chain uses TRBV4-3 and TRBJ1-1; D not certain. The CDR3 contains 14 residues. Per germline, CDR1 LGHNA and CDR2 YSLEER. Trimming removed 0 bases at V and 3 bases at J, with 8 bases between. The DNA of the CDR3 is TGCGCCAGCAGCCAAGACGCAGCCTACACTGAAGCTTTCTTT. This codes for CASSQDAAYTEAFF.

V and J are TRBV11-2 and TRBJ2-3, with TRBD1 matching over 7 bases. The CDR3 consists of 19 residues. Germline loops: CDR1 SGHAT, CDR2 FQNNGV. The V gene end was trimmed by 3 bases and the J gene end by 2 bases; junction bases not matched to a gene: 17. CDR3 loop: CASSFQPVKETGVTDTQYF. DNA for the CDR3: TGTGCCAGCAGCTTCCAACCGGTTAAAGAAACAGGGGTCACAGATACGCAGTATTTT.

This clone was detected only once. This chain links TRBV4-1 with TRBJ2-5; maybe TRBD1 (5 bases). The germline gives CDR1 MGHRA, CDR2 YSYEKL. The CDR3 consists of 15 residues. Trimming left V 2 bases short and J 2 bases short, with 12 bases between. The CDR3 region has the DNA TGCGCCAGCAGCCAACATGTTCGACAGCAAGAGACCCAGTACTTC. This gives the protein CASSQHVRQQETQYF.

The chain has TRBV9 and TRBJ2-3; 10 bases are shared with TRBD2. The CDR3 contains 17 residues. Germline V gene data show CDR1 as SGDLS and CDR2 as YYNGEE. V was pared by 0 bases and J by 6 bases, with 10 bases of the junction left unmatched. CDR3 in amino acids: CASSVEKREGPTDTQYF. The DNA for the CDR3 is TGTGCCAGCAGCGTAGAGAAGCGGGAGGGCCCCACCGATACGCAGTATTTT.

The chain is built from TRBV9 and TRBJ2-2, with TRBD2 matching over 11 bases. Trimming at V came to 3 bases and at J to 1 base, leaving 5 bases not matched to a gene. Germline CDR1 is SGDLS and CDR2 is YYNGEE. This CDR3 region has 17 residues. CDR3 coding DNA: TGTGCCAGCAGCGACCCGGGACTAGCGGAGAACACCGGGGAGCTGTTTTTT. Protein: CASSDPGLAENTGELFF. Supplemented by reference TRBV9 and TRBJ2-2, the full variable domain reads DSGVTQTPKHLITATGQRVTLRCSPRSGDLSVYWYQQSLDQGLQFLIQYYNGEERAKGNILERFSAQQFPDLHSELNLSSLELGDSALYFCASSDPGLAENTGELFFGEGSRLTVL.

In regard to this clone: The same CDR3 is also encoded by other DNA sequences in this sample. The chain joins TRBV6-6 to TRBJ2-2; D not certain. Germline CDR1 and CDR2: MNHNY and SVGAGI (reference sequence). Trimming cost V 5 bases and J 5 bases, with 3 bases left between them. The CDR3 has 11 amino acids. CDR3 region: CASSLTGELFF. As DNA, the CDR3 is TGTGCCAGCAGTCTTACCGGGGAGCTGTTTTTT.

This sequence joins TRBV7-9 and TRBJ2-1; the D gene is possibly TRBD2 (5 bases). The CDR3 is made up of 15 amino acids. Trimming took 5 bases from V and 1 from J, leaving 12 bases between them. CDR1 is SEHNR, CDR2 FQNEAQ, per germline (reference sequence). The CDR3 DNA reads TGTGCCAGCAGCACCACGGGCGGGTCCTACAATGAGCAGTTCTTC. Protein product: CASSTTGGSYNEQFF. The entire variable domain, with the rest obtained from reference TRBV7-9 and TRBJ2-1, is as follows: DTGVSQNPRHKITKRGQNVTFRCDPISEHNRLYWYRQTLGQGPEFLTYFQNEAQLEKSRLLSDRFSAERPKGSFSTLEIQRTEQGDSAMYLCASSTTGGSYNEQFFGPGTRLTVL.

V gene TRBV27 combines with J gene TRBJ1-4, with a possible D match to TRBD1 (6 bases). V lost 1 base and J lost 7, with 13 bases in between. CDR3 length equals 15 residues. Germline lookup yields CDR1 MNHEY and CDR2 SMNVEV (reference sequence). DNA for the CDR3: TGTGCCAGCAGTTTATTAGGGGGGGAGAGTGAAAAACTGTTTTTT. Amino acid sequence: CASSLLGGESEKLFF.

This clone has only one observation. The chain links TRBV6-5 to TRBJ2-1; 13 bases agree with TRBD2. Looked up from germline, CDR1 is MNHEY and CDR2 is SVGAGI. The ends lost 5 bases at V and 7 bases at J; junction bases unmatched: 5. CDR3 length: 15 residues. For the CDR3, the DNA is TGTGCCAGCAGTATACTAGCGGGAGGGCCAAATGAGCAGTTCTTC. This encodes CASSILAGGPNEQFF.

On this clone: Distinct nucleotide sequences in the sample also encode this CDR3. The chain is built from TRBV25-1 and TRBJ2-2; D is ambiguous. CDR1 MGHDK and CDR2 SYGVNS come from the germline V gene. V was trimmed by 0 bases and J by 6 bases, leaving 8 bases between them. The CDR3 runs 14 residues. The CDR3 coding sequence is TGTGCCAGCAGTGAATATGGTGGGTCCGGGGAGCTGTTTTTT. Its translation: CASSEYGGSGELFF.

This clone was seen a single time. The rearrangement uses TRBV4-2 and TRBJ2-1; 13 bases fit TRBD2. Germline assignment: CDR1 LGHNA and CDR2 YNFKEQ. The V gene end was trimmed by 0 bases and the J gene end by 9 bases; junction bases not matched to a gene: 11. The CDR3 runs to 18 residues. CDR3 bases: TGTGCCAGCAGCCAAGATTCACTAGCGGGAGGGCCCGCCGGTGAGCAGTTCTTC. Translated, it gives CASSQDSLAGGPAGEQFF.

The table lists this clone with a count of one. The chain employs TRBV27 and TRBJ2-7; 7 bases agree with TRBD1. V was pared by 6 bases and J by 4 bases, with 9 bases of the junction left unmatched. Germline assignment: CDR1 MNHEY and CDR2 SMNVEV (reference sequence). The CDR3 contains 14 residues. The CDR3 is CASRSTGTAYEQYF. The CDR3, as DNA: TGTGCCAGCAGGTCTACCGGGACAGCTTACGAGCAGTACTTC.

A single count supports this clone. This sample also contains other DNA sequences that code for the same CDR3. This rearrangement joins TRBV28 to TRBJ2-1; D not certain. Germline lookup yields CDR1 MDHEN and CDR2 SYDVKM. V was cut by 3 bases and J by 3 bases, with 9 bases left in between. The CDR3 consists of 14 residues. CDR3: CASSLVADYNEQFF. The CDR3 coding sequence is TGTGCCAGCAGTTTGGTCGCAGACTACAATGAGCAGTTCTTC.

The V gene is TRBV27, the J gene TRBJ2-3; TRBD1 matches 9 bases. Germline V CDR1 and CDR2: MNHEY, SMNVEV (reference sequence). The trim removed 5 bases at V and 9 bases at J, leaving 9 bases unmatched. The CDR3 is made up of 14 amino acids. CDR3 DNA sequence: TGTGCCAGCAGTCGCCGGGACAGGGACGCGACGCAGTATTTT. Encoded protein: CASSRRDRDATQYF.

The chain has TRBV7-3 and TRBJ1-4; D gene unclear. Looked up from germline, CDR1 is SGHTA and CDR2 is FQGTGA. This CDR3 region has 20 residues. With 5 bases removed from V and 7 bases from J, the gap between germline ends came to 32 bases. The CDR3 is CASSPKDFSIAPNDGEKLFF. CDR3 bases: TGTGCCAGCAGCCCGAAAGACTTTTCAATTGCCCCGAATGATGGTGAAAAACTGTTTTTT.

The chain has TRBV10-3 and TRBJ1-2; D is unclear. V shed 0 bases and J shed 5 bases, with 16 bases lying between them. CDR1 is ENHRY and CDR2 is SYGVKD in the germline V gene. This CDR3 is 16 amino acids long. The CDR3 nucleotides are TGTGCCATCAGTGAGTCCTTCAAGCCGGGGAGGTATGGCTACACCTTC. Its translation: CAISESFKPGRYGYTF.

The chain recombines TRBV7-9 with TRBJ2-7; no firm D call. Deletions cut 1 base from V and 6 bases from J, with 16 bases between. The CDR3 covers 15 residues. Germline V gives CDR1 SEHNR, CDR2 FQNEAQ (reference sequence). CDR3 amino acids: CASSLDTVFWGEQYF. The CDR3 region has the DNA TGTGCCAGCAGCTTAGATACGGTTTTCTGGGGCGAGCAGTACTTC.

This clone was observed once. The chain couples TRBV10-3 to TRBJ1-1; D is uncertain. Trimming shortened V by 0 bases and J by 8 bases, and 13 bases separated the two germline ends. Looked up from germline, CDR1 is ENHRY and CDR2 is SYGVKD. This CDR3 contains 14 residues. For the CDR3, the DNA is TGTGCCATCAGTGAGTCGGTCTTGGGAGAGGAAGCTTTCTTT. Protein product: CAISESVLGEEAFF.

The rearrangement links TRBV21-1 to TRBJ2-1; TRBD1 is the table's D call, not checked against the DNA. TRBV21-1 is an annotated pseudogene. The CDR3 consists of 15 residues. The CDR3: CASSKGQGPYNEQFF. In DNA form, the CDR3 reads TGTGCCAGCAGCAAGGGACAGGGCCCCTACAATGAGCAGTTCTTC.